The clone carrying this T cell receptor (beta chain) has only a few counts. Deletions cut 2 bases from V and 1 base from J, with 11 bases between. CDR3 length: 16 amino acids. Germline V gene data show CDR1 as MNHEY and CDR2 as SVGAGI. Sample-barcoded 5' priming and a J-beta primer mix drove a second PCR of about 6 to 12 cycles. TCRdb recomputed calls from the 5' RACE reads with MiXCR, one row per CDR3 protein. The sample includes some 850,000 distinct CDR3 sequences, around 24% seen only once; the top ten take about 2.9%. This specimen comes from a study of blood T cells in healthy people across ages. The same data also went into a second study, on T cells of mothers and their children.

This TCR was recovered from a boy under 18 in good health. Sequencing was performed on blood. The V and J genes are TRBV6-5 and TRBJ2-2; weak D call: TRBD1 (6 bases). The CDR3 coding sequence is TGTGCCAGCAGTTACGTGGGGGCGGGGAACACCGGGGAGCTGTTTTTT. Its protein is CASSYVGAGNTGELFF.